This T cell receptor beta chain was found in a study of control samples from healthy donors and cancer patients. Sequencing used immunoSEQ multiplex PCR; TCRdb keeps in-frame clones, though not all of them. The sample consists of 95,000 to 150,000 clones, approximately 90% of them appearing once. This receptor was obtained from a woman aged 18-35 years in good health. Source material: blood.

In DNA, the CDR3 is TGTGCCAGCAGCTTAGCTCGGACGGGTGAGCAGTTCTTC. Its protein product is CASSLARTGEQFF. The chain is built from TRBV7-2 and TRBJ2-1; D gene unclear. Germline CDR1 is SGHTA and CDR2 is FQGNSA. V was shortened by 0 bases and J by 9 bases, with 9 bases between the two germline ends. CDR3 length equals 13 residues.